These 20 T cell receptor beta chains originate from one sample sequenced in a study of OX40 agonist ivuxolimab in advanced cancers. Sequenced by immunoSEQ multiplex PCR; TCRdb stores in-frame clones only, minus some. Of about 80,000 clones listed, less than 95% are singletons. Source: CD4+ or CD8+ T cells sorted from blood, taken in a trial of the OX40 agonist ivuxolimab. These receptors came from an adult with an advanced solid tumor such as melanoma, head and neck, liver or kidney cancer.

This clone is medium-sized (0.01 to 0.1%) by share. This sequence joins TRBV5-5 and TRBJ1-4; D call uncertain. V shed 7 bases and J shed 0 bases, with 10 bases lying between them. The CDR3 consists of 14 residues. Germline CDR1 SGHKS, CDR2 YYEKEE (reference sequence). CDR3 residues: CASEEVPTNEKLFF. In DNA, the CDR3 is TGTGCCAGCGAGGAGGTCCCAACTAATGAAAAACTGTTTTTT.

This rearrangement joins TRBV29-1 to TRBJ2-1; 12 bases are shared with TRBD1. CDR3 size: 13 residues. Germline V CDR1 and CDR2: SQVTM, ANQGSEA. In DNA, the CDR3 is TGCAGTTCGGGACAGGGGGCCTCCAATGAGCAGTTCTTC. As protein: CSSGQGASNEQFF.

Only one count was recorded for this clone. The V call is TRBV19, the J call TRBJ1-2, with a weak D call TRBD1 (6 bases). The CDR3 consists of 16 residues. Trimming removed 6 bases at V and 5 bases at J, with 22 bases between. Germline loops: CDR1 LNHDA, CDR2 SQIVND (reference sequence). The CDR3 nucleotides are TGTGCCAGTAGAGAATGGGGCCGGGACAAGCATTATGGCTACACCTTC. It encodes CASREWGRDKHYGYTF.

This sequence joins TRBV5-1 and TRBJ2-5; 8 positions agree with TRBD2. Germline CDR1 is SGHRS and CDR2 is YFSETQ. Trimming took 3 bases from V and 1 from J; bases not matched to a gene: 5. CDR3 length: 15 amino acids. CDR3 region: CASSSQAGVQETQYF. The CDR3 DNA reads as TGCGCCAGCAGCTCGCAAGCGGGGGTCCAAGAGACCCAGTACTTC.

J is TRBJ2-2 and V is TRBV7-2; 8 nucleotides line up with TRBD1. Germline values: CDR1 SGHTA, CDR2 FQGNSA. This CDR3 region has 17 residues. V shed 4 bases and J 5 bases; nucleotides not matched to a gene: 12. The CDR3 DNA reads TGTGCCAGCAGCTACCCGCAGGGGGCGCGAGGAACCGGGGAGCTGTTTTTT. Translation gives CASSYPQGARGTGELFF.

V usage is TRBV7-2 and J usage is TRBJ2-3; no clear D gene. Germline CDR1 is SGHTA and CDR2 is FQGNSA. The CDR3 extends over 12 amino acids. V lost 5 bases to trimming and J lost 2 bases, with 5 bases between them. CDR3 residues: CASSRYTDTQYF. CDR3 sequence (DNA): TGTGCCAGCAGCCGATACACAGATACGCAGTATTTT.

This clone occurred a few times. The CDR3 bases are TGTGCCAGCAGCTTGTGGGGAGGTACTTCACCCCTCCACTTT. This encodes CASSLWGGTSPLHF. V and J are TRBV5-8 and TRBJ1-6; D gene uncertain. Germline V lookup: CDR1 SGHTS, CDR2 YDEGEE. Between the trimmed V and J ends, which lost 1 base and 9 bases, there was a span of 11 bases. The CDR3 sequence is 14 residues long.

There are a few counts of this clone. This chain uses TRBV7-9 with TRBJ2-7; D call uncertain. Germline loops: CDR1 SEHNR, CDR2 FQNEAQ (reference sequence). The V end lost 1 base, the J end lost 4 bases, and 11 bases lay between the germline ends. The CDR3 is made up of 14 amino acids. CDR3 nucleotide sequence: TGTGCCAGCAGCTTAGGTGGTCCCGGGTACGAGCAGTACTTC. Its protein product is CASSLGGPGYEQYF.

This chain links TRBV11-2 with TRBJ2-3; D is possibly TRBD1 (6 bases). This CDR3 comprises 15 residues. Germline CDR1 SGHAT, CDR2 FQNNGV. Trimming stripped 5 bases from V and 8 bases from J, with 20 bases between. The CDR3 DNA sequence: TGTGCCAGCAGCGCCCCAGGGGCTCCGTTTGGTACGCAGTATTTT. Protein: CASSAPGAPFGTQYF.

This CDR3 is CASSQDRYEQYF. The DNA for the CDR3 is TGTGCCAGCAGCCAAGATCGGTACGAGCAGTACTTC. This chain joins TRBV4-2 and TRBJ2-7; D remains unclear. The CDR3 has 12 residues. Trimming removed 0 bases from V and 4 bases from J, with 4 bases in between. Per the germline V gene, CDR1 is LGHNA and CDR2 is YNFKEQ.

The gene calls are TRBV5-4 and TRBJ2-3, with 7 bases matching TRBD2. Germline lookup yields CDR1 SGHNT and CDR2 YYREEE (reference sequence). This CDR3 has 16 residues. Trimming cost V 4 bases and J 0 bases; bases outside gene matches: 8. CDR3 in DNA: TGTGCCAGCAGCCTGGGGGGGGGATCTAGCACAGATACGCAGTATTTT. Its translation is CASSLGGGSSTDTQYF.

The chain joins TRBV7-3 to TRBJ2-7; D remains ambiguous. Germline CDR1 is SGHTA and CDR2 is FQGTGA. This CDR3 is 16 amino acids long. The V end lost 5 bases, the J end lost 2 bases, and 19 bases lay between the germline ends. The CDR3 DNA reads TGTGCCAGCAGCGAATATCTCTCCGGACGGCCCTACGAGCAGTACTTC. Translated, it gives CASSEYLSGRPYEQYF.

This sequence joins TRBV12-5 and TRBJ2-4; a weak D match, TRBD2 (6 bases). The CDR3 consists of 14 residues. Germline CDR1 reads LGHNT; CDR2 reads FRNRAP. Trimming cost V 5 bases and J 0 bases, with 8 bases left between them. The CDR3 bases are TGTGCTAGTGGTCGGGAGTCAGCCAAAAACATTCAGTACTTC. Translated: CASGRESAKNIQYF.

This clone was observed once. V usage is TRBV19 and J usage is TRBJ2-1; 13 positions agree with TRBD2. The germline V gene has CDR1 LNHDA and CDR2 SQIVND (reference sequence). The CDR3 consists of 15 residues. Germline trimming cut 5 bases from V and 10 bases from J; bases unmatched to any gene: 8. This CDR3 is CASSPTSGGAREQFF. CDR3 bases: TGTGCCAGTAGTCCCACTAGCGGGGGGGCCCGAGAGCAGTTCTTC.

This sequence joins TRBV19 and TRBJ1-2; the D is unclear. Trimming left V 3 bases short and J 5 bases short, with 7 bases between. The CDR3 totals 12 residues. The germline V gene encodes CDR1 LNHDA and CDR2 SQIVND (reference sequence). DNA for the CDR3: TGTGCCAGTAGTATTCTAGGATATGGCTACACCTTC. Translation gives CASSILGYGYTF.

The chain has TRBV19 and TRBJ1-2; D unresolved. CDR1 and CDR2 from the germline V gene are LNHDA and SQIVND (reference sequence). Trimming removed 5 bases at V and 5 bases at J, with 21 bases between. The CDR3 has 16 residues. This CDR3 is CASSPQADRGLYGYTF. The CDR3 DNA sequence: TGTGCCAGTAGTCCACAAGCAGACCGAGGGTTATATGGCTACACCTTC.

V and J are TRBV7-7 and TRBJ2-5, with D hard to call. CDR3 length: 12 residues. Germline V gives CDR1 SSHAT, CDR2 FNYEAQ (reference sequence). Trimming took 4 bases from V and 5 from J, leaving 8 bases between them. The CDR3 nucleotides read TGTGCCAGCAGCTCCGTCGGGGAGACCCAGTACTTC. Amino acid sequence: CASSSVGETQYF. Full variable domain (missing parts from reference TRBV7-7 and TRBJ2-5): GAGVSQSPRYKVTKRGQDVTLRCDPISSHATLYWYQQALGQGPEFLTYFNYEAQPDKSGLPSDRFSAERPEGSISTLTIQRTEQRDSAMYRCASSSVGETQYFGPGTRLLVL.

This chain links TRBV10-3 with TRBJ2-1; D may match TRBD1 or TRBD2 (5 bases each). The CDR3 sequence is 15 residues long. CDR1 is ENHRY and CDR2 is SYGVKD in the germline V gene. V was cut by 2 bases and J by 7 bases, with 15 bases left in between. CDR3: CAISEQRGVNNEQFF. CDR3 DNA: TGTGCCATCAGTGAGCAAAGAGGGGTGAATAATGAGCAGTTCTTC.

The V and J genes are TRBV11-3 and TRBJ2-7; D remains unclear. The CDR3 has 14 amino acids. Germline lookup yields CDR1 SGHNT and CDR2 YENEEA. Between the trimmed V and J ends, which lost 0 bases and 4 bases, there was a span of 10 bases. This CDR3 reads CASSLDPSRYEQYF. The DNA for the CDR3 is TGTGCCAGCAGCTTAGATCCCAGCCGTTACGAGCAGTACTTC. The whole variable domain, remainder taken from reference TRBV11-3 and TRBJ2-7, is EAGVVQSPRYKIIEKKQPVAFWCNPISGHNTLYWYLQNLGQGPELLIRYENEEAVDDSQLPKDRFSAERLKGVDSTLKIQPAELGDSAVYLCASSLDPSRYEQYFGPGTRLTVT.

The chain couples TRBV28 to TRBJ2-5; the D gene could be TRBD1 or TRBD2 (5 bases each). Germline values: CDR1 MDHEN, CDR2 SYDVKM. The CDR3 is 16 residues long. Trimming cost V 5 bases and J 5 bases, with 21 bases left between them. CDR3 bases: TGTGCCAGCAGTACTAGACAGCAAGGGAAGCGGGAGACCCAGTACTTC. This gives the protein CASSTRQQGKRETQYF.